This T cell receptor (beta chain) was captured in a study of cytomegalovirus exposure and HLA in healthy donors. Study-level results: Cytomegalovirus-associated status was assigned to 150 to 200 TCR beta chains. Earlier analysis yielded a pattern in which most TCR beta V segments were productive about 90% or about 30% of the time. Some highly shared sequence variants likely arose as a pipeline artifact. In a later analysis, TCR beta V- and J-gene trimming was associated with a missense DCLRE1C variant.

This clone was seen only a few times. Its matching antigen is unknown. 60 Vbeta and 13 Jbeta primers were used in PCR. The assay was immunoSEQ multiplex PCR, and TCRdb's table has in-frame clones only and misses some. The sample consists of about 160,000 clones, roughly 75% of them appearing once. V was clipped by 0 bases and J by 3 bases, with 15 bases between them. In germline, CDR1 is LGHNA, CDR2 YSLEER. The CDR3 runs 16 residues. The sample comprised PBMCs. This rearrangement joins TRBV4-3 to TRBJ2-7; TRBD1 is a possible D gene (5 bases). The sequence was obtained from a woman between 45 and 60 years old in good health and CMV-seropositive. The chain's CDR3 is CASSQDRGLGLYEQYF. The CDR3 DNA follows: TGCGCCAGCAGCCAAGATCGAGGTCTGGGGCTCTACGAGCAGTACTTC.